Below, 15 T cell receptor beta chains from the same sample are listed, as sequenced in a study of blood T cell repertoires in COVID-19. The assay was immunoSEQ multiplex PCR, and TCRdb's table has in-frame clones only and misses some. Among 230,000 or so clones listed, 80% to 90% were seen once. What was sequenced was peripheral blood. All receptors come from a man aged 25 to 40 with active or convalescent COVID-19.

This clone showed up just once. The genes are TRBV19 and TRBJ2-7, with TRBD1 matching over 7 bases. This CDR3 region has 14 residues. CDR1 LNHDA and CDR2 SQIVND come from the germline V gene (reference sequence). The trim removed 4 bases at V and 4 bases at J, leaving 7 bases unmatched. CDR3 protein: CASSTRDSLYEQYF. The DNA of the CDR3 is TGTGCCAGTAGTACTCGGGACAGCTTATACGAGCAGTACTTC.

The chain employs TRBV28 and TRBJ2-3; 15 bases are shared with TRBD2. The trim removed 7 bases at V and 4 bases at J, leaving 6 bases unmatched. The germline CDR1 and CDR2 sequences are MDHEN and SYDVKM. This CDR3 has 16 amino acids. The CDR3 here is CASNRGLAGGPDTQYF. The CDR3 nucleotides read TGTGCCAGCAACCGAGGACTAGCGGGAGGGCCAGATACGCAGTATTTT.

CDR3 DNA sequence: TGTGCCAGTCAACCCTTCAGGGGAGCGGAGCAGTACTTC. Its protein is CASQPFRGAEQYF. The V and J genes are TRBV28 and TRBJ2-7, with D maybe TRBD1 (6 bases). Germline assignment: CDR1 MDHEN and CDR2 SYDVKM. The V end was cut by 9 bases, the J end by 7 bases, with 19 bases between. This CDR3 is built from 13 residues.

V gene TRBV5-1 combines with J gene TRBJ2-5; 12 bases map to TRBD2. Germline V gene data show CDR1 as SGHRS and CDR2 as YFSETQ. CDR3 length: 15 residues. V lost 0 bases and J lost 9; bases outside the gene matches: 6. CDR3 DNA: TGCGCCAGCAGCTTGGGCGGCCTAGCGGGGGGGTCCCAGTACTTC. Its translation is CASSLGGLAGGSQYF.

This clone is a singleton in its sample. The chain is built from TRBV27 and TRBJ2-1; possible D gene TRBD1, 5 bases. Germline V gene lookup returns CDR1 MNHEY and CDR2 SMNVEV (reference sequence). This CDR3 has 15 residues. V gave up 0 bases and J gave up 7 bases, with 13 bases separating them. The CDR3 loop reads CASSLSPQGSNEQFF. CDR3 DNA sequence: TGTGCCAGCAGTTTATCCCCCCAGGGTAGTAATGAGCAGTTCTTC.

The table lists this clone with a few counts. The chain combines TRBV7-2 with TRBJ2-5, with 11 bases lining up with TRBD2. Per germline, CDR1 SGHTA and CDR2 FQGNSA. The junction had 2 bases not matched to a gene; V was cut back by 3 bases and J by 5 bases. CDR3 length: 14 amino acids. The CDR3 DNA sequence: TGTGCCAGCAGCTTTAGCGGGAGGGGGGAGACCCAGTACTTC. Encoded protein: CASSFSGRGETQYF.

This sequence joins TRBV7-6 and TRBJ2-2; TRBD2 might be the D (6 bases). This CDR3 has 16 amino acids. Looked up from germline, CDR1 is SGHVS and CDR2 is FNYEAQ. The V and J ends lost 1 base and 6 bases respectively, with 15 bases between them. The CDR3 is CASSLGGSGAPGELFF. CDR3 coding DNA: TGTGCCAGCAGCTTAGGCGGTAGCGGAGCACCCGGGGAGCTGTTTTTT.

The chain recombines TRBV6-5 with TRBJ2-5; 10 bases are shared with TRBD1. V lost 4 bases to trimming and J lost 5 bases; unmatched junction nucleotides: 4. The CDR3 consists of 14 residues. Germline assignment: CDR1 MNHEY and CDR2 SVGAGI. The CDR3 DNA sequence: TGTGCCAGCAGTTGGGGACAGGGGACGGAGACCCAGTACTTC. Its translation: CASSWGQGTETQYF.

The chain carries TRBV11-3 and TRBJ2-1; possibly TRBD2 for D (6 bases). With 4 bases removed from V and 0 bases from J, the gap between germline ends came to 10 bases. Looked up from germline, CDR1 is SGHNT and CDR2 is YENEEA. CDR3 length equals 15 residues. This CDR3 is CASSSRGSSYNEQFF. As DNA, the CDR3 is TGTGCCAGCAGCTCCCGGGGGAGCTCCTACAATGAGCAGTTCTTC. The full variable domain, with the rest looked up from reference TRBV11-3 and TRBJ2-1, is EAGVVQSPRYKIIEKKQPVAFWCNPISGHNTLYWYLQNLGQGPELLIRYENEEAVDDSQLPKDRFSAERLKGVDSTLKIQPAELGDSAVYLCASSSRGSSYNEQFFGPGTRLTVL.

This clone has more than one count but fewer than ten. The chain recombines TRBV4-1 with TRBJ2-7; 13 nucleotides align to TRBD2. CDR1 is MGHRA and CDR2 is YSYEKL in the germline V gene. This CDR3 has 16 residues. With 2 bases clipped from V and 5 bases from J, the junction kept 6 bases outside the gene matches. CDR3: CASSQSPGLAGDEQYF. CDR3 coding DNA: TGCGCCAGCAGCCAATCCCCCGGACTAGCGGGGGACGAGCAGTACTTC.

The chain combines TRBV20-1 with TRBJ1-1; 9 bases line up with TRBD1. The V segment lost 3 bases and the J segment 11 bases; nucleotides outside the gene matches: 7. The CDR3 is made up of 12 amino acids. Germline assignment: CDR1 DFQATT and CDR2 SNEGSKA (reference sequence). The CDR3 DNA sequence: TGCAGTGCTAGTGAACAGGGGGCCGACGCTTTCTTT. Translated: CSASEQGADAFF.

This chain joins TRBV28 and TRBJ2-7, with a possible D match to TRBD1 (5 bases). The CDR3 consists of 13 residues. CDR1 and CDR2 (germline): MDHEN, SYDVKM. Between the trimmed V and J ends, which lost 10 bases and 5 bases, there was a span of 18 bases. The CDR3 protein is CAIQPPTVHEQYF. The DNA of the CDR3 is TGTGCCATCCAACCACCGACAGTGCACGAGCAGTACTTC.

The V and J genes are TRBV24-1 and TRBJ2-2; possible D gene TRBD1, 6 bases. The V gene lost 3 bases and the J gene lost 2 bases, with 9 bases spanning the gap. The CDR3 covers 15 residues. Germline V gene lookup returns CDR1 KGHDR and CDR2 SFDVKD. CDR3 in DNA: TGTGCCACCAGTGATCCGGGACACAACACCGGGGAGCTGTTTTTT. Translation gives CATSDPGHNTGELFF.

The CDR3 DNA sequence: TGTGCCAGCAACCCAAGCGGGAGGTCAGCAGATACGCAGTATTTT. The encoded protein is CASNPSGRSADTQYF. The chain has TRBV6-5 and TRBJ2-3, with TRBD2 matching over 9 bases. The CDR3 has 15 residues. Germline V lookup: CDR1 MNHEY, CDR2 SVGAGI. The J segment lost 4 bases and the V segment lost 7 bases, leaving 9 bases of the junction unmatched.

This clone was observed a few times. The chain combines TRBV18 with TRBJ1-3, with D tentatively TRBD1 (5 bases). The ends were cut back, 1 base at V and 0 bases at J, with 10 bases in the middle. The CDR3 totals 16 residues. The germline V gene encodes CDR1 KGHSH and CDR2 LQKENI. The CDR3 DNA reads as TGTGCCAGCTCACCACTTGACAGCCACTCTGGAAACACCATATATTTT. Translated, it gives CASSPLDSHSGNTIYF.